A single sample gave rise to the 24 T cell receptor beta chains below, sequenced in a study of blood T cell repertoires in COVID-19 (TCRdb year 2020). The method behind the library was the immunoSEQ multiplex PCR assay. Held by TCRdb, this immuneACCESS table contains in-frame sequences only and omits some clones. Under half of the omission traces to an unresolved V gene where checked; the cause of the rest is unknown. Present in this sample are tens of thousands of clones, 76% of which were seen just once. The top ten clonotypes cover around 14% of the sample. Sequenced material: peripheral blood. The receptors were gathered from a man between 60 and 75 years old with COVID-19, enrolled during active disease.

This chain uses TRBV10-2 with TRBJ2-5, with D tentatively TRBD1 (6 bases). Germline V gene data show CDR1 as WSHSY and CDR2 as SAAADI. This CDR3 comprises 13 residues. V was pared by 2 bases and J by 3 bases, with 7 bases between. The CDR3 DNA reads as TGCGCCAGCAGTGAGAGGGGGAAAGAGACCCAGTACTTC. It translates to CASSERGKETQYF.

The genes are TRBV4-2 and TRBJ2-7; D might be TRBD2 (5 bases). The CDR3 length is 15 residues. Germline lookup yields CDR1 LGHNA and CDR2 YNFKEQ. V shed 1 base and J shed 2 bases, with 12 bases lying between them. The CDR3 region is CASSQVAPRAYEQYF. DNA of the CDR3: TGTGCCAGCAGCCAAGTAGCGCCAAGGGCCTACGAGCAGTACTTC.

CDR3 region: CASSQALAGGNEQFF. CDR3 coding DNA: TGTGCCAGCAGCCAAGCGCTAGCGGGGGGGAATGAGCAGTTCTTC. This chain joins TRBV14 and TRBJ2-1; 12 bases map to TRBD2. Germline values: CDR1 SGHDN, CDR2 FVKESK. After removal of 1 base from V and 7 bases from J, the junction contained 2 bases not matched to a gene. The CDR3 has 15 amino acids.

This chain links TRBV6-6 with TRBJ2-1; maybe TRBD1 (6 bases). In germline, CDR1 is MNHNY, CDR2 SVGAGI (reference sequence). Trimming removed 2 bases at V and 10 bases at J, with 18 bases between. This CDR3 region has 15 residues. CDR3 sequence reads: CASSYQSTGLGEQFF. CDR3 DNA sequence: TGTGCCAGCAGTTACCAAAGTACAGGGTTGGGCGAGCAGTTCTTC.

The rearrangement uses TRBV10-1 and TRBJ1-1; 7 bases fit TRBD1. The CDR3 covers 13 residues. The V segment lost 6 bases and the J segment 0 bases; nucleotides outside the gene matches: 1. CDR1 is WNHNN, CDR2 SYGVQD, per germline (reference sequence). The CDR3 protein is CASRDRLNTEAFF. The DNA for the CDR3 is TGCGCCAGCAGGGACAGGTTGAACACTGAAGCTTTCTTT.

Only one count was recorded for this clone. V gene TRBV30 combines with J gene TRBJ2-3; D gene ambiguous. The V end was cut by 2 bases, the J end by 2 bases, with 11 bases between. CDR3 length: 14 residues. Germline V gives CDR1 GTSNPN, CDR2 SVGIG (reference sequence). The CDR3 DNA follows: TGTGCCTGGAGTCTAGGAATGGTCACAGATACGCAGTATTTT. This gives the protein CAWSLGMVTDTQYF.

V is TRBV4-1 and J is TRBJ2-2, with TRBD2 matching 8 bases. The CDR3 spans 15 residues. Germline V lookup: CDR1 MGHRA, CDR2 YSYEKL. Losses at the gene ends were 2 bases for V and 1 base for J; bases not matched to a gene: 0. The CDR3 nucleotides are TGCGCCAGCAGCCAACTAGCGGGGAACACCGGGGAGCTGTTTTTT. Its protein is CASSQLAGNTGELFF.

The chain carries TRBV18 and TRBJ2-1; TRBD2 matches at 8 bases. The CDR3 runs to 12 residues. Losses at the gene ends were 3 bases for V and 10 bases for J; bases not matched to a gene: 2. Germline V lookup: CDR1 KGHSH, CDR2 LQKENI. CDR3 loop: CASSPGTREQFF. DNA for the CDR3: TGTGCCAGCTCACCTGGGACTAGGGAGCAGTTCTTC. The full variable domain, completed using reference TRBV18 and TRBJ2-1, is NAGVMQNPRHLVRRRGQEARLRCSPMKGHSHVYWYRQLPEEGLKFMVYLQKENIIDESGMPKERFSAEFPKEGPSILRIQQVVRGDSAAYFCASSPGTREQFFGPGTRLTVL.

The chain carries TRBV2 and TRBJ1-1; 9 nucleotides line up with TRBD1. Germline CDR1 SNHLY, CDR2 FYNNEI. The V and J ends lost 5 bases and 5 bases, in that order; junction bases with no gene match: 6. This CDR3 is 14 amino acids long. Here the CDR3 reads CASSPTGGITEAFF. The DNA for the CDR3 is TGTGCCAGCAGTCCTACAGGGGGCATAACTGAAGCTTTCTTT.

CDR3 residues: CASTLAGIRAGELFF. The CDR3 coding sequence is TGTGCCAGTACCCTAGCGGGGATCCGAGCCGGGGAGCTGTTTTTT. The V gene is TRBV19, the J gene TRBJ2-2; 9 bases are shared with TRBD2. CDR1 and CDR2 (germline): LNHDA, SQIVND (reference sequence). V was pared by 7 bases and J by 6 bases, with 9 bases of the junction left unmatched. The CDR3 runs to 15 residues.

This clone was counted only a few times. V usage is TRBV7-2 and J usage is TRBJ2-1, with D possibly TRBD2 on 6 matching bases. The V gene lost 4 bases and the J gene lost 2 bases, with 15 bases spanning the gap. Germline V lookup: CDR1 SGHTA, CDR2 FQGNSA. This CDR3 has 16 amino acids. CDR3 nucleotides: TGTGCCAGCAGCTCCCGGCGGGCGGGACCCTACAATGAGCAGTTCTTC. Its translation: CASSSRRAGPYNEQFF.

V is TRBV12-3 or TRBV12-4 and J is TRBJ1-2, with unresolved D. The CDR3 is 12 residues long. The V gene lost 1 base and the J gene lost 3 bases, with 3 bases spanning the gap. CDR3 in DNA: TGTGCCAGCAGTTTAGGGCACTATGGCTACACCTTC. Translated, it gives CASSLGHYGYTF.

The gene calls are TRBV5-5 and TRBJ2-2; a weak D match, TRBD2 (6 bases). This CDR3 has 17 amino acids. Trimming removed 7 bases from V and 5 bases from J, with 24 bases in between. Germline-derived CDR1 and CDR2 are SGHKS and YYEKEE (reference sequence). The CDR3 nucleotides are TGTGCCAGCGACTTGCTTCTCGGGGGAGTGATAACCGGGGAGCTGTTTTTT. Encoded protein: CASDLLLGGVITGELFF.

The chain combines TRBV7-9 with TRBJ2-2; 8 bases map to TRBD1. The CDR3 loop spans 16 amino acids. Trimming removed 5 bases from V and 1 base from J; junction bases left unmatched: 6. Germline CDR1 and CDR2: SEHNR and FQNEAQ (reference sequence). The CDR3 region is CASSQWTGMNTGELFF. The CDR3 bases are TGTGCCAGCAGCCAATGGACAGGGATGAACACCGGGGAGCTGTTTTTT.

The rearrangement joins TRBV9 to TRBJ1-2; possible D gene TRBD1, 5 bases. Germline V gene sequence: CDR1 SGDLS, CDR2 YYNGEE. V dropped 3 bases and J dropped 3 bases, with 15 bases sitting between them. The CDR3 consists of 15 residues. Written as DNA, the CDR3 is TGTGCCAGCAGCGCCCTAGGGACTACGGACTATGGCTACACCTTC. Translating gives CASSALGTTDYGYTF.

The chain employs TRBV6-5 and TRBJ1-1; unclear D gene. V lost 5 bases, J lost 3 bases, and 7 bases lay in between. Germline V CDR1 and CDR2: MNHEY, SVGAGI. CDR3 size: 12 residues. This CDR3 reads CASSLRYTEAFF. CDR3 DNA: TGTGCCAGCAGTCTCAGATACACTGAAGCTTTCTTT.

This chain uses TRBV5-4 with TRBJ2-7, with D possibly matching TRBD1 (6 bases). The CDR3 is 15 residues long. The germline V gene encodes CDR1 SGHNT and CDR2 YYREEE (reference sequence). V lost 0 bases and J 6 bases, leaving 16 bases between the germline ends. This CDR3 reads CASSLDGQPASEQYF. DNA for the CDR3: TGTGCCAGCAGCTTGGACGGACAGCCCGCTAGCGAGCAGTACTTC.

The chain has TRBV7-3 and TRBJ2-3; 7 nucleotides agree with TRBD2. Germline values: CDR1 SGHTA, CDR2 FQGTGA. The CDR3 consists of 15 residues. Trimming took 4 bases from V and 5 from J; bases not matched to a gene: 9. The CDR3 region has the DNA TGTGCCAGCAGCTCCCTTGGGGGGGTGGTAGATACGCAGTATTTT. Its protein is CASSSLGGVVDTQYF. The variable domain in full, completed from reference TRBV7-3 and TRBJ2-3, reads GAGVSQTPSNKVTEKGKYVELRCDPISGHTALYWYRQSLGQGPEFLIYFQGTGAADDSGLPNDRFFAVRPEGSVSTLKIQRTERGDSAVYLCASSSLGGVVDTQYFGPGTRLTVL.

The rearrangement joins TRBV28 to TRBJ2-2, with D possibly TRBD1 on 5 matching bases. This CDR3 comprises 14 residues. V lost 4 bases and J lost 6, with 12 bases in between. From germline, CDR1 is MDHEN and CDR2 SYDVKM. CDR3 in amino acids: CASSSPLGPGELFF. In DNA, the CDR3 is TGTGCCAGCAGTTCGCCGTTGGGGCCCGGGGAGCTGTTTTTT.

The chain employs TRBV25-1 and TRBJ2-1; D is unclear. The V gene lost 4 bases and the J gene lost 9 bases, with 13 bases spanning the gap. The germline V gene encodes CDR1 MGHDK and CDR2 SYGVNS. The CDR3 spans 13 residues. CDR3 bases: TGTGCCAGCAGTGTTGCAGGTTGGTTTGAGCAGTTCTTC. Amino acids: CASSVAGWFEQFF. The entire variable domain, with the rest obtained from reference TRBV25-1 and TRBJ2-1, is as follows: EADIYQTPRYLVIGTGKKITLECSQTMGHDKMYWYQQDPGMELHLIHYSYGVNSTEKGDLSSESTVSRIRTEHFPLTLESARPSHTSQYLCASSVAGWFEQFFGPGTRLTVL.

The gene calls are TRBV14 and TRBJ2-6, with 7 positions matching TRBD1. V gave up 3 bases and J gave up 7 bases; unmatched junction bases: 12. The germline gives CDR1 SGHDN, CDR2 FVKESK. The CDR3 is made up of 17 amino acids. The CDR3: CASSQGQTFYFANVLTF. In nucleotides, the CDR3 is TGTGCCAGCAGCCAGGGACAGACCTTTTACTTTGCCAACGTCCTGACTTTC.

This rearrangement joins TRBV7-9 to TRBJ1-5; D is ambiguous. The V end lost 4 bases, the J end lost 4 bases, and 5 bases lay between the germline ends. CDR3 length equals 12 residues. The germline V gene encodes CDR1 SEHNR and CDR2 FQNEAQ (reference sequence). The DNA of the CDR3 is TGTGCCAGCAGCTCCCAAAATCAGCCCCAGCATTTT. Its translation: CASSSQNQPQHF. Using reference TRBV7-9 and TRBJ1-5 for the parts outside the CDR3, the full variable domain is DTGVSQNPRHKITKRGQNVTFRCDPISEHNRLYWYRQTLGQGPEFLTYFQNEAQLEKSRLLSDRFSAERPKGSFSTLEIQRTEQGDSAMYLCASSSQNQPQHFGDGTRLSIL.

The V and J genes are TRBV5-4 and TRBJ2-7; 9 positions match TRBD2. The V and J ends lost 4 bases and 3 bases, in that order; junction bases with no gene match: 8. Germline V lookup: CDR1 SGHNT, CDR2 YYREEE (reference sequence). The CDR3 covers 15 residues. The CDR3 region is CASSPQAGGRYEQYF. Here the CDR3 DNA reads TGTGCCAGCAGCCCTCAAGCGGGAGGTCGCTACGAGCAGTACTTC.

CDR3 sequence: CASSGRERDTQYF. The CDR3 coding sequence is TGTGCCAGCAGTGGGCGGGAGCGCGATACGCAGTATTTT. The gene calls are TRBV2 and TRBJ2-3; 7 nucleotides match TRBD2. Trimming removed 4 bases from V and 6 bases from J; junction bases left unmatched: 4. The germline CDR1 and CDR2 sequences are SNHLY and FYNNEI. The CDR3 covers 13 residues.